Below are 11 T cell receptor beta chains sequenced from a single sample in a study of control samples from healthy donors and cancer patients. TCRdb's table, derived via immunoSEQ multiplex PCR, lists solely in-frame clones and lacks some. This table has about 170,000 clones, 91% appearing once. Sequenced input: blood. The receptors come from a woman in her 30s in good health.

The V and J genes are TRBV5-6 and TRBJ1-3, with 10 bases that match TRBD1. The CDR3 loop spans 14 amino acids. Germline assignment: CDR1 SGHDT and CDR2 YYEEEE. V trimming: 4 bases; J trimming: 3 bases; junction bases outside the gene matches: 1. The CDR3 spells CASSGTGVGNTIYF. The CDR3 DNA reads as TGTGCCAGCAGCGGGACAGGGGTTGGAAACACCATATATTTT.

Regarding this clone: Within the sample, other DNA sequences also encode this same CDR3. The chain combines TRBV6-5 with TRBJ1-1; TRBD1 is a possible D gene (6 bases). V shed 3 bases and J shed 5 bases, with 10 bases lying between them. The CDR3 totals 13 residues. From germline, CDR1 is MNHEY and CDR2 SVGAGI. For the CDR3, the DNA is TGTGCCAGCAGTTATGAGGGGGGTACTGAAGCTTTCTTT. This encodes CASSYEGGTEAFF.

The V gene is TRBV6-4, the J gene TRBJ2-7; possibly TRBD1 for D (8 bases). Germline V CDR1 and CDR2: MRHNA, SNTAGT. With 4 bases removed from V and 0 bases from J, the gap between germline ends came to 13 bases. CDR3 length: 15 amino acids. For the CDR3, the DNA is TGTGCCAGCAGTGTGGGGGGGACAGGCTCCTACGAGCAGTACTTC. This sequence encodes CASSVGGTGSYEQYF.

The rearrangement joins TRBV11-3 to TRBJ2-2, with 12 bases aligning to TRBD2. The V gene end was trimmed by 2 bases and the J gene end by 6 bases; junction bases not matched to a gene: 4. There are 16 residues in the CDR3. The germline V gene has CDR1 SGHNT and CDR2 YENEEA. The chain's CDR3 is CASSLRTSGVPGELFF. CDR3 coding DNA: TGTGCCAGCAGCTTACGGACTAGCGGGGTGCCCGGGGAGCTGTTTTTT.

The CDR3 sequence is CAISRQGQETQYF. The CDR3 nucleotides read TGTGCCATCAGTAGACAGGGCCAAGAGACCCAGTACTTC. The V gene is TRBV10-3, the J gene TRBJ2-5; 7 nucleotides line up with TRBD1. The CDR3 sequence is 13 residues long. J lost 1 base, V lost 5 bases, and 1 base had no gene match. Germline V gives CDR1 ENHRY, CDR2 SYGVKD.

V usage is TRBV7-2 and J usage is TRBJ2-7; D perhaps matches TRBD2 (6 bases). This CDR3 has 16 amino acids. CDR1 and CDR2 from the germline V gene are SGHTA and FQGNSA. Trimming cost V 1 base and J 2 bases, with 15 bases left between them. The CDR3 loop reads CASSLGGSGSTYEQYF. CDR3 bases: TGTGCCAGCAGCTTAGGGGGAAGCGGGTCCACCTACGAGCAGTACTTC.

This clone came up once. The gene calls are TRBV3-1 (or the pseudogene TRBV3-2) and TRBJ2-1; 7 nucleotides line up with TRBD1. The CDR3 contains 15 residues. The V segment lost 2 bases and the J segment 4 bases; nucleotides outside the gene matches: 5. The germline V gene encodes CDR1 LGHDT and CDR2 YNNKEL (reference sequence). The CDR3 DNA is TGTGCCAGCAGCCAAAGACAGGGTAAATACAATGAGCAGTTCTTC. It translates to CASSQRQGKYNEQFF.

The chain links TRBV18 to TRBJ1-5, with 11 bases matching TRBD1. This CDR3 contains 14 residues. Germline V CDR1 and CDR2: KGHSH, LQKENI. The ends lost 5 bases at V and 5 bases at J; junction bases unmatched: 2. CDR3 protein: CASSRDRGDQPQHF. The CDR3 bases are TGTGCCAGCTCAAGGGACAGGGGGGATCAGCCCCAGCATTTT.

CDR3 sequence reads: CASSLSQGASTDTQYF. The DNA of the CDR3 is TGTGCCAGCAGCTTAAGTCAGGGGGCTAGCACAGATACGCAGTATTTT. The V call is TRBV11-2, the J call TRBJ2-3, with 8 positions matching TRBD1. CDR1 SGHAT and CDR2 FQNNGV come from the germline V gene. The CDR3 totals 16 residues. Trimming removed 2 bases from V and 0 bases from J; junction bases left unmatched: 4. The entire variable domain, with the rest obtained from reference TRBV11-2 and TRBJ2-3, is as follows: EAGVAQSPRYKIIEKRQSVAFWCNPISGHATLYWYQQILGQGPKLLIQFQNNGVVDDSQLPKDRFSAERLKGVDSTLKIQPAKLEDSAVYLCASSLSQGASTDTQYFGPGTRLTVL.

The chain is built from TRBV13 and TRBJ1-1; perhaps TRBD1 as D (5 bases). Germline CDR1 PRHDT, CDR2 FYEKMQ (reference sequence). The CDR3 is made up of 15 amino acids. With 2 bases removed from V and 1 base from J, the gap between germline ends came to 11 bases. The CDR3 protein is CASSLTDTPNTEAFF. For the CDR3, the DNA is TGTGCCAGCAGCTTAACGGACACCCCGAACACTGAAGCTTTCTTT.

The V call is TRBV6-5, the J call TRBJ2-1; 8 bases match TRBD2. Germline V gives CDR1 MNHEY, CDR2 SVGAGI. J gave up 8 bases and V 7 bases, and 13 bases lay outside the gene matches. The CDR3 extends over 15 amino acids. CDR3 in DNA: TGTGCCAGCAACGACGGGACTAGGGGGTTGGATGAGCAGTTCTTC. The encoded protein is CASNDGTRGLDEQFF.